The T cell receptor (beta chain) described here comes from a study of blood T cell repertoires in COVID-19. Study-wide context: Some COVID-19 samples were acute and others convalescent; all came from the United States, Italy and Spain. The analysed material was cDNA or gDNA that came from T cells, B-cell-depleted T cells, or PBMCs.

The CDR3 covers 11 residues. Trimming cost V 3 bases and J 9 bases, with 9 bases left between them. Germline loops: CDR1 SGHDT, CDR2 YYEEEE. This clone was recorded only once. Produced via immunoSEQ multiplex PCR; TCRdb's table is partial and in-frame only. This sample yields about 170,000 clones, of which 65% to 90% are seen a single time; around 7% belongs to the top ten. Sequencing input: peripheral blood. The TCR comes from a woman aged 40 to 55 with COVID-19, enrolled during active disease. The chain is built from TRBV5-6 and TRBJ1-1; D call uncertain. This chain's CDR3 is CASSWGGKAFF. The DNA for the CDR3 is TGTGCCAGCAGCTGGGGAGGGAAAGCTTTCTTT.